The 7 T cell receptor beta chains in this list originate from one sample, sequenced in a study of blood T cell repertoires in COVID-19. Libraries were prepared by immunoSEQ multiplex PCR; TCRdb keeps only in-frame clonotypes and omits some of them. Of about 210,000 clones in the sample, over 80% were seen once. Sequencing used PBMCs or T cells enriched from blood (not recorded which). The receptors here all came from a man younger than 35 with acute COVID-19.

This chain links TRBV5-1 with TRBJ1-3; the D is unclear. V lost 0 bases, J lost 1 base, and 5 bases lay in between. Germline V gene sequence: CDR1 SGHRS, CDR2 YFSETQ. CDR3 length equals 14 residues. The CDR3 region has the DNA TGCGCCAGCAGCTTGGCCTCGTCTGGAAACACCATATATTTT. Encoded protein: CASSLASSGNTIYF.

V usage is TRBV4-1 and J usage is TRBJ1-4; 7 bases line up with TRBD1. Germline-derived CDR1 and CDR2 are MGHRA and YSYEKL. The CDR3 has 16 amino acids. Trimming at V came to 0 bases and at J to 7 bases, leaving 8 bases not matched to a gene. CDR3: CASSQDRQGRPEKLFF. As DNA, the CDR3 is TGCGCCAGCAGCCAAGACCGACAGGGCCGTCCTGAAAAACTGTTTTTT.

This clone was found once. This chain links TRBV10-3 with TRBJ1-3; 7 bases fit TRBD1. This CDR3 is 13 amino acids long. Germline lookup yields CDR1 ENHRY and CDR2 SYGVKD. Trimming took 10 bases from V and 0 from J; bases not matched to a gene: 3. The DNA for the CDR3 is TGTGCCACACAGGGGTCCTCTGGAAACACCATATATTTT. It encodes CATQGSSGNTIYF.

The chain couples TRBV5-1 to TRBJ2-3; weak D call: TRBD2 (6 bases). V was cut by 3 bases and J by 0 bases, with 17 bases left in between. Germline V lookup: CDR1 SGHRS, CDR2 YFSETQ. The CDR3 is 17 amino acids. The CDR3 nucleotides read TGCGCCAGCAGCTACGGCTACATAGCGGTTAGCACAGATACGCAGTATTTT. Protein product: CASSYGYIAVSTDTQYF.

This clone was detected once. The same CDR3 also results from other DNA sequences found in this sample. The genes are TRBV6-5 and TRBJ1-2; D uncertain. Trimming took 5 bases from V and 2 from J, leaving 6 bases between them. Germline lookup yields CDR1 MNHEY and CDR2 SVGAGI. The CDR3 spans 12 residues. The CDR3 sequence: CASSPGNYGYTF. The CDR3 region has the DNA TGTGCCAGCAGTCCAGGAAACTATGGCTACACCTTC.

The chain employs TRBV28 and TRBJ2-2; 7 bases agree with TRBD2. The germline V gene has CDR1 MDHEN and CDR2 SYDVKM. CDR3 size: 14 residues. Germline trimming cut 5 bases from V and 2 bases from J; bases unmatched to any gene: 2. The DNA of the CDR3 is TGTGCCAGCAGTGTAGCGGGTAACACCGGGGAGCTGTTTTTT. Its protein product is CASSVAGNTGELFF.

V and J are TRBV7-2 and TRBJ1-3, with D perhaps TRBD1 (6 bases). This CDR3 has 15 residues. Germline V gene data show CDR1 as SGHTA and CDR2 as FQGNSA. V was trimmed by 3 bases and J by 0 bases, leaving 9 bases between them. CDR3 sequence (DNA): TGTGCCAGCAGCTTCACAGGGTTCTCTGGAAACACCATATATTTT. It encodes CASSFTGFSGNTIYF. Together with reference TRBV7-2 and TRBJ1-3, the CDR3 gives the full variable domain: GAGVSQSPSNKVTEKGKDVELRCDPISGHTALYWYRQSLGQGLEFLIYFQGNSAPDKSGLPSDRFSAERTGGSVSTLTIQRTQQEDSAVYLCASSFTGFSGNTIYFGEGSWLTVV.